The sequence of this T cell receptor beta chain was determined in a study of T-cell reconstitution after alpha-beta-depleted transplantation in children. The TCRbeta library incorporated unique molecular identifiers. TCRdb itself ran the PCR reads through MiXCR, one entry per CDR3 protein. This sample carries over 550,000 distinct CDR3 sequences, approximately 10% of them seen once, and the ten largest clones take 4%. This CDR3 region has 17 residues. Germline loops: CDR1 MNHEY, CDR2 SMNVEV (reference sequence). Trimming left V 6 bases short and J 0 bases short, with 20 bases between. The TCR sequence derives from a human donor who donated a stem cell graft to a child with acute myeloid leukemia. The chain carries TRBV27 and TRBJ1-1; no clear D. The sample consisted of PBMCs from the stem cell graft donor, taken from the stem cell graft. The CDR3 loop is CASRLPPRWQLNTEAFF. The CDR3 DNA sequence: TGTGCCAGCAGGTTACCGCCCCGATGGCAGCTGAACACTGAAGCTTTCTTT.